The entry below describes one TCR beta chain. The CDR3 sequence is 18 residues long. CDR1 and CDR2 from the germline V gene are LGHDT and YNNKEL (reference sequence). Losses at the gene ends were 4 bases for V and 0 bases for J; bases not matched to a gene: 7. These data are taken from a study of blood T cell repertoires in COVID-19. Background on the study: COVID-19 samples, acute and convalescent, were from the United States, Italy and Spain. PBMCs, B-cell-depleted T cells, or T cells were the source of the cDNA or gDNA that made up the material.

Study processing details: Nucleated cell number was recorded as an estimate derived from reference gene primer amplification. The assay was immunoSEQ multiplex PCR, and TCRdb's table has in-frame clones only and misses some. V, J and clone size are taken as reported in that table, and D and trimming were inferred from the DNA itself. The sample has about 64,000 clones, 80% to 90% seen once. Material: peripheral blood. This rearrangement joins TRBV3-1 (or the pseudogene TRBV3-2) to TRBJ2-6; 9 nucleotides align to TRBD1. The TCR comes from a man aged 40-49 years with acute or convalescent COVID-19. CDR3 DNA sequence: TGTGCCAGCAGCCGCTACTCGACAGGGGGCTCTGGGGCCAACGTCCTGACTTTC. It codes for CASSRYSTGGSGANVLTF.